This T cell receptor beta chain derives from a study of T cell repertoires in ileal Crohn's disease. Data came from immunoSEQ multiplex PCR; TCRdb stores just in-frame clones and leaves some out. The sample yields about 14,000 clones, under 80% seen once. Sequencing was carried out using ileal tissue. The TCR comes from an adult with Crohn's disease.

CDR3 in amino acids: CASSRGPGLAGGIAKNIQYF. DNA of the CDR3: TGCGCCAGCAGCCGGGGCCCGGGACTAGCGGGGGGGATAGCCAAAAACATTCAGTACTTC. The gene calls are TRBV4-1 and TRBJ2-4, with TRBD2 identical over 16 bases. Germline assignment: CDR1 MGHRA and CDR2 YSYEKL. Trimming at V came to 4 bases and at J to 0 bases, leaving 9 bases not matched to a gene. This CDR3 is 20 amino acids long.